Described below is a single TCR beta chain sequence and its context. Clones were read by immunoSEQ multiplex PCR, and TCRdb kept only the in-frame ones, dropping some. This table holds about 400,000 clones, 85% to 90% found once. The data belong to a study of blood T cell repertoires in COVID-19. The CDR3 runs to 15 residues. Deletions cut 0 bases from V and 10 bases from J, with 19 bases between. The germline V gene encodes CDR1 SGHNT and CDR2 YYREEE (reference sequence). Resolution of symptoms, clearance, or two negative PCRs was present in recovered Cohort 3 donors. Specimen: PBMCs or T cells enriched from blood (not recorded which). The TCR originated in a woman aged 25 to 39 who had recovered from COVID-19. The gene calls are TRBV5-4 and TRBJ1-1; D possibly corresponds to TRBD1 (5 bases). The CDR3 coding sequence is TGTGCCAGCAGCTTGGAGGGTGGGGCAGGGCCTATAGCTTTCTTT. It yields the protein CASSLEGGAGPIAFF.